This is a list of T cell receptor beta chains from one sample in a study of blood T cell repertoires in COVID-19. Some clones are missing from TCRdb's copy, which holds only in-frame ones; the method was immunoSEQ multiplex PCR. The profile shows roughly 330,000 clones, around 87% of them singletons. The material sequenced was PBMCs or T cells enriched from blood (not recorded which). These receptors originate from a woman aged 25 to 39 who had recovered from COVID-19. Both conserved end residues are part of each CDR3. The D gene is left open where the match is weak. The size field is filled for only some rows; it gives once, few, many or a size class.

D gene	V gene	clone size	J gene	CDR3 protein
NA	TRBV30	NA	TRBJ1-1	CATSVRLNTEAFF
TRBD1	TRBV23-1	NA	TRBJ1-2	CASSFLDRGLYGYTF
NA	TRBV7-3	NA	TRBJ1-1	CASSNGGATEAFF
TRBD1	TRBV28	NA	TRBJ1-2	CAIRQGASGYTF
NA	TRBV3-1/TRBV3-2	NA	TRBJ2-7	CASSQDRTLREQYF
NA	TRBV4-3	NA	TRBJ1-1	CASSQGGVGTEAFF
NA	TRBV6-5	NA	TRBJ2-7	CASSYNSYEQYF
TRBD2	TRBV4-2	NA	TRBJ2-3	CASSQDLPSGGADTQYF
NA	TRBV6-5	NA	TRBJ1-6	CASTDGRSSPLHF
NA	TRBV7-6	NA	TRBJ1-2	CASSFRGGYTF
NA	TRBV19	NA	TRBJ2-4	CASSIRPGGAKNIQYF
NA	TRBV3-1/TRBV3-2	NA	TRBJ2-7	CASSTPAYEQYF
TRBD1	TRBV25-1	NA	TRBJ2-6	CASRAGDRDSGANVLTF
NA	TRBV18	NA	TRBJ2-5	CASSPSSHGETQYF
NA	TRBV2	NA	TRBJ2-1	CASTRAAKGQFF
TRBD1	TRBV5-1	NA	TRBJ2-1	CASSLGTGGYYNEQFF
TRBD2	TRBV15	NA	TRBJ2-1	CATSRVIAGETEQFF
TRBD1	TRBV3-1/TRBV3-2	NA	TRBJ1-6	CASRPGAGGADNSPLHF
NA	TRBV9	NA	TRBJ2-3	CASSVARDTQYF
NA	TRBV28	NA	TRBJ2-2	CASSFGADNTGELFF
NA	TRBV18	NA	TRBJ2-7	CASSPSPGNYEQYF
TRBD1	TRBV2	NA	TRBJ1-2	CASSGRGQGDGYTF
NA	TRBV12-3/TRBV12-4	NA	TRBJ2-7	CASSARSSYEQYF
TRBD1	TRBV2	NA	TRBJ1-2	CASSGQGDGYTF
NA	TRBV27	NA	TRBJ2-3	CASSFSADTQYF
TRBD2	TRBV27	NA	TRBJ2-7	CASSSSTGLAGLSYEQYF
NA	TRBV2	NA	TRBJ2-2	CASSELGGNTGELFF
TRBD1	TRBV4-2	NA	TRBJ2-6	CASSLTQGAPISGANVLTF
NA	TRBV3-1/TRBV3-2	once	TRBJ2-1	CASSRVSFNEQFF
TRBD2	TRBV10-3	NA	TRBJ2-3	CAISDVGGSTDTQYF
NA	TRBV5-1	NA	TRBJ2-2	CASSLGLAGSGELFF
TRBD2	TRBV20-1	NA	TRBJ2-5	CSASLAGHWETQYF
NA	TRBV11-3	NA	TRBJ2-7	CASSLGGTAREQYF
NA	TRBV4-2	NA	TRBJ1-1	CASSPIDSVGVDAAFF